This entry lists 19 T cell receptor beta chains sequenced from one sample in a study of shared clonotypes between healthy human individuals. Some clones are missing from TCRdb's copy, which holds only in-frame ones; the method was immunoSEQ multiplex PCR. Among millions of clones listed, 90% to 95% were seen once. Input material: naive CD4+ T cells sorted from blood. The subset is: CD45RA+ positively selected. The source of these receptors is a young man in good health.

The chain combines TRBV30 with TRBJ2-5, with 7 bases matching TRBD1. Germline lookup yields CDR1 GTSNPN and CDR2 SVGIG (reference sequence). The V and J ends lost 2 bases and 5 bases, in that order; junction bases with no gene match: 20. The CDR3 has 18 residues. CDR3 DNA sequence: TGTGCCTGGAGTACCGCTTGGTCCCCCGCGACAGGGACGGAGACCCAGTACTTC. Protein product: CAWSTAWSPATGTETQYF.

A remark on this clone: A much larger clone differs from this one at a single base, so this may be a read error. Other DNA sequences in this sample translate to the same CDR3. The chain uses TRBV7-2 and TRBJ2-7, with D unresolved. Germline CDR1 and CDR2: SGHTA and FQGNSA. The CDR3 totals 12 residues. With 5 bases removed from V and 0 bases from J, the gap between germline ends came to 5 bases. This CDR3 reads CASSPSSYEQYF. For the CDR3, the DNA is TGTGCCAGCAGCCCAAGCTCCTACGAGCAGTACTTC. The entire variable domain, with the rest obtained from reference TRBV7-2 and TRBJ2-7, is as follows: GAGVSQSPSNKVTEKGKDVELRCDPISGHTALYWYRQSLGQGLEFLIYFQGNSAPDKSGLPSDRFSAERTGGSVSTLTIQRTQQEDSAVYLCASSPSSYEQYFGPGTRLTVT.

On this clone: Additional DNA sequences in this sample encode the identical CDR3. V gene TRBV11-2 combines with J gene TRBJ1-4; D is unclear. The germline gives CDR1 SGHAT, CDR2 FQNNGV. Trimming shortened V by 1 base and J by 8 bases, and 5 bases separated the two germline ends. This CDR3 has 12 residues. The CDR3 spells CASSLGGEKLFF. CDR3 bases: TGTGCCAGCAGCTTAGGAGGGGAAAAACTGTTTTTT.

Regarding this clone: This specimen includes other DNA sequences encoding the same CDR3. The V and J genes are TRBV29-1 and TRBJ1-1, with 7 bases matching TRBD1. V was clipped by 6 bases and J by 0 bases; unmatched bases: 4. Germline V gene data show CDR1 as SQVTM and CDR2 as ANQGSEA. CDR3 length: 13 amino acids. CDR3: CSVATGLNTEAFF. CDR3 DNA sequence: TGCAGCGTAGCGACAGGGCTGAACACTGAAGCTTTCTTT.

V usage is TRBV11-3 and J usage is TRBJ2-3; 7 nucleotides match TRBD2. CDR3 size: 17 residues. The junction had 13 bases not matched to a gene; V was cut back by 5 bases and J by 2 bases. From germline, CDR1 is SGHNT and CDR2 YENEEA. The CDR3 protein is CASSLGPPGGYTDTQYF. CDR3 nucleotide sequence: TGTGCCAGCAGCCTGGGGCCGCCGGGAGGTTACACAGATACGCAGTATTTT. Using reference TRBV11-3 and TRBJ2-3 for the parts outside the CDR3, the full variable domain is EAGVVQSPRYKIIEKKQPVAFWCNPISGHNTLYWYLQNLGQGPELLIRYENEEAVDDSQLPKDRFSAERLKGVDSTLKIQPAELGDSAVYLCASSLGPPGGYTDTQYFGPGTRLTVL.

V is TRBV5-1 and J is TRBJ2-1; no firm D call. V was cut by 7 bases and J by 5 bases, with 4 bases left in between. There are 10 residues in the CDR3. Germline V lookup: CDR1 SGHRS, CDR2 YFSETQ. CDR3 sequence: CASGNNEQFF. In DNA, the CDR3 is TGCGCCAGCGGTAACAATGAGCAGTTCTTC. Using reference TRBV5-1 and TRBJ2-1 for the parts outside the CDR3, the full variable domain is KAGVTQTPRYLIKTRGQQVTLSCSPISGHRSVSWYQQTPGQGLQFLFEYFSETQRNKGNFPGRFSGRQFSNSRSEMNVSTLELGDSALYLCASGNNEQFFGPGTRLTVL.

The chain couples TRBV6-1 to TRBJ2-5; 7 positions match TRBD2. CDR1 MNHNS and CDR2 SASEGT come from the germline V gene. The CDR3 totals 14 residues. V was clipped by 4 bases and J by 1 base; unmatched bases: 3. CDR3 protein: CASSGGGTQETQYF. The CDR3, as DNA: TGTGCCAGCAGTGGCGGGGGTACCCAAGAGACCCAGTACTTC.

The gene calls are TRBV6-6 and TRBJ2-1, with 7 bases fitting TRBD2. The CDR3 spans 15 residues. The V segment lost 0 bases and the J segment 4 bases; nucleotides outside the gene matches: 3. CDR1 and CDR2 (germline): MNHNY, SVGAGI (reference sequence). The DNA for the CDR3 is TGTGCCAGCAGTTACTCTGGGGAGGGGTACAATGAGCAGTTCTTC. It is translated as CASSYSGEGYNEQFF.

The chain recombines TRBV28 with TRBJ2-7; D gene uncertain. V was clipped by 8 bases and J by 2 bases, with 13 bases between them. The CDR3 consists of 13 residues. Germline V gene lookup returns CDR1 MDHEN and CDR2 SYDVKM. The CDR3 coding sequence is TGTGCCAGCGGATCCGGCCTTACCTACGAGCAGTACTTC. Its translation: CASGSGLTYEQYF.

The CDR3 sequence: CASSLALGQGYGYTF. The CDR3 DNA sequence: TGCGCCAGCAGCTTGGCTCTAGGCCAGGGTTATGGCTACACCTTC. This chain connects TRBV5-1 to TRBJ1-2, with a possible D match to TRBD1 (5 bases). The CDR3 has 15 amino acids. V was clipped by 0 bases and J by 5 bases, with 14 bases between them. Germline assignment: CDR1 SGHRS and CDR2 YFSETQ.

This chain uses TRBV7-2 with TRBJ2-5; tentatively, D is TRBD1 (6 bases). This CDR3 comprises 13 residues. The V gene lost 7 bases and the J gene lost 5 bases, with 14 bases spanning the gap. Germline lookup yields CDR1 SGHTA and CDR2 FQGNSA. This CDR3 is CASTLGHGETQYF. The CDR3 nucleotides are TGTGCCAGCACCCTGGGACACGGGGAGACCCAGTACTTC.

The genes are TRBV5-6 and TRBJ2-5; 9 bases map to TRBD2. CDR3 length: 14 amino acids. V was clipped by 5 bases and J by 4 bases; unmatched bases: 6. Germline assignment: CDR1 SGHDT and CDR2 YYEEEE. For the CDR3, the DNA is TGTGCCAGCAGGGGACTAGCCCTGGGAGAGACCCAGTACTTC. As protein: CASRGLALGETQYF.

Only a few counts were recorded for this clone. The chain employs TRBV6-4 and TRBJ1-5; the match to TRBD1 covers 10 bases. Germline assignment: CDR1 MRHNA and CDR2 SNTAGT. V trimming: 3 bases; J trimming: 2 bases; junction bases outside the gene matches: 7. The CDR3 consists of 17 residues. The CDR3, as DNA: TGTGCCAGCAGTGAAATTACCGGGACAGGGGGCAATCAGCCCCAGCATTTT. It translates to CASSEITGTGGNQPQHF.

The chain uses TRBV18 and TRBJ1-3; D not resolved. V was shortened by 0 bases and J by 4 bases, with 16 bases between the two germline ends. The CDR3 contains 17 residues. Germline values: CDR1 KGHSH, CDR2 LQKENI. This CDR3 reads CASSPPGGQAHGNTIYF. The CDR3 DNA follows: TGTGCCAGCTCACCACCGGGTGGCCAGGCTCACGGAAACACCATATATTTT.

This rearrangement joins TRBV6-5 to TRBJ1-6, with a tentative D call TRBD1 (5 bases). Trimming pared 2 bases from V and 5 bases from J, leaving 13 bases between. The CDR3 is 16 residues long. Germline CDR1 MNHEY, CDR2 SVGAGI. The CDR3 region is CASSYGRVGNNSPLHF. The CDR3 DNA sequence: TGTGCCAGCAGTTACGGCAGGGTGGGTAATAATTCACCCCTCCACTTT.

The chain combines TRBV5-5 with TRBJ1-3; D is undetermined. CDR3 length: 17 amino acids. Looked up from germline, CDR1 is SGHKS and CDR2 is YYEKEE (reference sequence). Trimming shortened V by 4 bases and J by 0 bases, and 17 bases separated the two germline ends. CDR3 DNA: TGTGCCAGCAGCCAAAAGGAGGGCATCCTCTCTGGAAACACCATATATTTT. This translates into CASSQKEGILSGNTIYF.

V is TRBV2 and J is TRBJ2-3; no clear D gene. The V end lost 6 bases, the J end lost 4 bases, and 5 bases lay between the germline ends. Germline V gene data show CDR1 as SNHLY and CDR2 as FYNNEI. The CDR3 runs to 11 residues. This CDR3 reads CASRTPDTQYF. The CDR3 bases are TGTGCCAGCAGGACTCCAGATACGCAGTATTTT.

The chain links TRBV7-2 to TRBJ2-1; D is possibly TRBD2 (5 bases). The CDR3 is 14 residues long. The V gene's germline CDR1 is SGHTA and CDR2 FQGNSA. V was clipped by 0 bases and J by 10 bases, with 13 bases between them. The CDR3 sequence is CASSLARAETEQFF. In DNA form, the CDR3 reads TGTGCCAGCAGCTTAGCGCGGGCAGAGACGGAGCAGTTCTTC. The whole variable domain, filled in from reference TRBV7-2 and TRBJ2-1, reads GAGVSQSPSNKVTEKGKDVELRCDPISGHTALYWYRQSLGQGLEFLIYFQGNSAPDKSGLPSDRFSAERTGGSVSTLTIQRTQQEDSAVYLCASSLARAETEQFFGPGTRLTVL.

The chain has TRBV5-1 and TRBJ2-3; 7 bases are shared with TRBD1. CDR1 is SGHRS and CDR2 is YFSETQ in the germline V gene. CDR3 length equals 14 residues. Trimming at V came to 3 bases and at J to 2 bases, leaving 3 bases not matched to a gene. CDR3 sequence (DNA): TGCGCCAGCAGCTGGACAGGAAACACAGATACGCAGTATTTT. Protein: CASSWTGNTDTQYF.